Included here is one T cell receptor beta chain sequence, with context. The antigen is unknown. The method was immunoSEQ multiplex PCR; TCRdb's version includes in-frame clones alone and lacks a portion of them. The sample consists of hundreds of thousands of clones, about 98% of them appearing once. Naive CD8 cells lacked CD45RO, underwent positive selection for CCR7 and left out terminally differentiated effector memory CD45RA+ cells. The sample belongs to a study of shared clonotypes between healthy human individuals. Study-level information: CD4 naive and memory got three plates each, CD8 naive two, CD8 memory one. Points from the study as a whole: On the whole, naive subsets had larger estimated richness than memory subsets had. About 5% of naive CD4 clonotypes were shared across a handful of donors.

Between the trimmed V and J ends, which lost 10 bases and 6 bases, there was a span of 13 bases. The CDR3 is made up of 11 amino acids. From germline, CDR1 is MDHEN and CDR2 SYDVKM. The chain joins TRBV28 to TRBJ2-7, with D unresolved. This TCR was sampled from a young man in good health. The specimen sequenced was naive CD8+ T cells sorted from blood. CDR3 in DNA: TGTGCCACCAACATCTGGGCCGAGCAGTACTTC. It yields the protein CATNIWAEQYF.